A single sample gave rise to the 3 T cell receptor beta chains below, sequenced in a study of blood T cell repertoires in COVID-19. Repertoires were generated with immunoSEQ multiplex PCR, while TCRdb's copy carries only in-frame clones and drops some. The profile shows tens of thousands of clones, approximately 88% of them singletons. Sequencing was performed on peripheral blood. The receptor set was obtained from a woman aged 60 to 75 with acute or convalescent COVID-19.

This chain connects TRBV9 to TRBJ1-2; D remains ambiguous. Germline CDR1 SGDLS, CDR2 YYNGEE. Trimming took off 2 bases at V and 4 bases at J, with 6 bases between the two ends. This CDR3 comprises 12 residues. DNA of the CDR3: TGTGCCAGCAGCGTTACCGGCTATGGCTACACCTTC. Protein: CASSVTGYGYTF.

The V and J genes are TRBV5-6 and TRBJ1-4, with D maybe TRBD1 (6 bases). Germline assignment: CDR1 SGHDT and CDR2 YYEEEE. This CDR3 contains 18 residues. V was shortened by 4 bases and J by 0 bases, with 19 bases between the two germline ends. CDR3 sequence: CASSAMSGAPTTNEKLFF. The CDR3 nucleotides read TGTGCCAGCAGCGCTATGTCAGGGGCGCCGACAACTAATGAAAAACTGTTTTTT. Looking up the rest from reference TRBV5-6 and TRBJ1-4 gives the full variable domain: DAGVTQSPTHLIKTRGQQVTLRCSPKSGHDTVSWYQQALGQGPQFIFQYYEEEERQRGNFPDRFSGHQFPNYSSELNVNALLLGDSALYLCASSAMSGAPTTNEKLFFGSGTQLSVL.

This clone has only one observation. CDR3 in DNA: TGTGCCAGCAGTTTAGGGGCGGTGACTAGCTGGGACCAAGAGACCCAGTACTTC. The encoded protein is CASSLGAVTSWDQETQYF. The chain links TRBV27 to TRBJ2-5, with 7 bases aligning to TRBD2. In germline, CDR1 is MNHEY, CDR2 SMNVEV (reference sequence). J gave up 0 bases and V 2 bases, and 12 bases lay outside the gene matches. CDR3 length equals 18 residues.